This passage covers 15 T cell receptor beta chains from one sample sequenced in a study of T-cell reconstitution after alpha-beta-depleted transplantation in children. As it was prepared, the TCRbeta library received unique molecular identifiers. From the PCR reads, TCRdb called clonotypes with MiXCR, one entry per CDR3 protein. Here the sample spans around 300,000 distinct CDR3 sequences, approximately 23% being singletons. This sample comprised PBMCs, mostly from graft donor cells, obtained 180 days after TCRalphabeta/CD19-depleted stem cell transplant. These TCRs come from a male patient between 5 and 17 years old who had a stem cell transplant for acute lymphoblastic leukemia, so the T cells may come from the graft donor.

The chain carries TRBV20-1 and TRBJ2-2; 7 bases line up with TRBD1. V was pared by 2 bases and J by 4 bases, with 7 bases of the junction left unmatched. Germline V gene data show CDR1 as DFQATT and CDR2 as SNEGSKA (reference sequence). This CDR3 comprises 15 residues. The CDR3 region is CSARNRTGGTGELFF. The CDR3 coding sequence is TGCAGTGCTAGAAACCGGACAGGAGGCACCGGGGAGCTGTTTTTT.

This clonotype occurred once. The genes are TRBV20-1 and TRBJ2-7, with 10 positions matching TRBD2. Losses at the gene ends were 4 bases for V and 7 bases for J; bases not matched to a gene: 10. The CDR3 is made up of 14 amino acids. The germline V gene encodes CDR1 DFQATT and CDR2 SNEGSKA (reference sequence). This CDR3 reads CSATIAGGVHEQYF. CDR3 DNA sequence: TGCAGTGCTACGATAGCGGGAGGAGTACATGAGCAGTACTTC.

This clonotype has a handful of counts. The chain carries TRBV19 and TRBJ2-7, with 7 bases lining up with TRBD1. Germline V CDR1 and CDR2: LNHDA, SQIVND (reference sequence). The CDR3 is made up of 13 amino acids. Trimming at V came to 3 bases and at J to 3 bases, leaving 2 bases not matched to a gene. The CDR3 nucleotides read TGTGCCAGTAGTATTGGGACAGTCTACGAGCAGTACTTC. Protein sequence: CASSIGTVYEQYF. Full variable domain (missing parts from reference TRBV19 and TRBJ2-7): DGGITQSPKYLFRKEGQNVTLSCEQNLNHDAMYWYRQDPGQGLRLIYYSQIVNDFQKGDIAEGYSVSREKKESFPLTVTSAQKNPTAFYLCASSIGTVYEQYFGPGTRLTVT.

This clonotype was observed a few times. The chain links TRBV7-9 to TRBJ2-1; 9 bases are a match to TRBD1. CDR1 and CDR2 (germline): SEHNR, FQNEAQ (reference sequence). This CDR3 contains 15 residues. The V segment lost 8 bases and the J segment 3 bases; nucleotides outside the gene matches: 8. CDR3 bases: TGTGCCAGCCGAACCTGGGACAGGGTCTACAATGAGCAGTTCTTC. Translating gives CASRTWDRVYNEQFF.

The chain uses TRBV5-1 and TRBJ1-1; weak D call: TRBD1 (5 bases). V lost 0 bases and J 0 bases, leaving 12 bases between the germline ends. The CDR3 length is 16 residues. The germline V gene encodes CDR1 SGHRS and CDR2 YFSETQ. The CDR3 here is CASSLGGPRVNTEAFF. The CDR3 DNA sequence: TGCGCCAGCAGCTTGGGGGGCCCCAGGGTGAACACTGAAGCTTTCTTT.

As DNA, the CDR3 is TGTGCCAGCAGTGATTCCCAGGGACTGCGGGAGATCGGGTACGAGCAGTACTTC. Its protein is CASSDSQGLREIGYEQYF. This chain joins TRBV25-1 and TRBJ2-7; 7 bases map to TRBD2. The CDR3 is 18 residues long. Germline V CDR1 and CDR2: MGHDK, SYGVNS. Trimming removed 3 bases from V and 4 bases from J; junction bases left unmatched: 18.

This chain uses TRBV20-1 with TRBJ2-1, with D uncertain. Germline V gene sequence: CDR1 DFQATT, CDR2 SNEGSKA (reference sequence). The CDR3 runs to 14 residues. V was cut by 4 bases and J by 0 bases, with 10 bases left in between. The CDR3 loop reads CSAIFTSSYNEQFF. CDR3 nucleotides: TGCAGTGCTATTTTCACGAGCTCCTACAATGAGCAGTTCTTC.

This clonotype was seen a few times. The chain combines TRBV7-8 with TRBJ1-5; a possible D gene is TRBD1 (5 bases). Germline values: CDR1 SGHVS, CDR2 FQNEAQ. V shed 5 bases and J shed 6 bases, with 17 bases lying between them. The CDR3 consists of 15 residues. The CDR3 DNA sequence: TGTGCCAGCAGCACCTTACAGGTGGCGGCTCAGCCCCAGCATTTT. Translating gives CASSTLQVAAQPQHF. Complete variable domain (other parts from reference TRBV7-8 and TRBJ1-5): GAGVSQSPRYKVAKRGQDVALRCDPISGHVSLFWYQQALGQGPEFLTYFQNEAQLDKSGLPSDRFFAERPEGSVSTLKIQRTQQEDSAVYLCASSTLQVAAQPQHFGDGTRLSIL.

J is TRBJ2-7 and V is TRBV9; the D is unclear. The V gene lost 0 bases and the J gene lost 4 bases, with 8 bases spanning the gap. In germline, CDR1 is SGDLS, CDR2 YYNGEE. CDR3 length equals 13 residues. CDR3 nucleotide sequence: TGTGCCAGCAGCGTAGGCGGCGTTTACGAGCAGTACTTC. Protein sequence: CASSVGGVYEQYF.

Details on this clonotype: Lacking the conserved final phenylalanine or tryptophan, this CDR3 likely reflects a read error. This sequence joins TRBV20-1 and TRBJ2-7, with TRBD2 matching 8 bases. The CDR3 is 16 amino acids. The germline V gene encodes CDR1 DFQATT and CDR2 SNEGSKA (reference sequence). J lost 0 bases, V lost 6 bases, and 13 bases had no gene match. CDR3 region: CSAMDVLADSSYEQYL. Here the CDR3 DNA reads TGCAGTGCAATGGATGTACTAGCGGATAGCTCCTACGAGCAGTACTTG.

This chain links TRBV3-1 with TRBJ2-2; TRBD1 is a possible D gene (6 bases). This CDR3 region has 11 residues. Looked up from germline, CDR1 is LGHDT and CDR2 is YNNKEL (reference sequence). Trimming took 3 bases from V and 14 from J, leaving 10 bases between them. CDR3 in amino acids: CASSQGQSLFF. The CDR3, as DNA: TGTGCCAGCAGCCAGGGACAATCTCTGTTTTTT.

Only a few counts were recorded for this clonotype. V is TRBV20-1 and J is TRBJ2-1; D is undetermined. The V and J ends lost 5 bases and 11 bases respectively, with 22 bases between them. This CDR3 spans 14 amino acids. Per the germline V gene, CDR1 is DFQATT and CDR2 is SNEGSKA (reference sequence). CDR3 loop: CSAGPGRLQLKQFF. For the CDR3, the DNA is TGCAGTGCTGGGCCTGGCCGGCTACAATTGAAGCAGTTCTTC.

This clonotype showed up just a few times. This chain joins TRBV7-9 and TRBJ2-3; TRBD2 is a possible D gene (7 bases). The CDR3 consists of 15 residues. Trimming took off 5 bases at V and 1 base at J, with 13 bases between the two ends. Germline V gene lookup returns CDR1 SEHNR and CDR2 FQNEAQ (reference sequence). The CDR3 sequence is CASSQRGAGTDTQYF. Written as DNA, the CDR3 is TGTGCCAGCAGCCAACGGGGGGCGGGCACAGATACGCAGTATTTT.

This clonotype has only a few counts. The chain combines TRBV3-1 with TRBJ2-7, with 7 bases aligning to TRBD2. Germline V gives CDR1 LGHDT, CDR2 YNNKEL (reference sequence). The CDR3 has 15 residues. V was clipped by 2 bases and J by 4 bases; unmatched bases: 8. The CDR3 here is CASSQFGGSGYEQYF. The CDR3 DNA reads TGTGCCAGCAGCCAATTCGGCGGGAGTGGGTACGAGCAGTACTTC.

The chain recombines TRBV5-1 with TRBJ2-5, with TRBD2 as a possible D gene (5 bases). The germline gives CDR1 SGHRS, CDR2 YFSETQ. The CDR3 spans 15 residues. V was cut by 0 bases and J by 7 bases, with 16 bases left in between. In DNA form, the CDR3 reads TGCGCCAGCAGCTTGGTTCCTGGAGGCTTTGGGACCCAGTACTTC. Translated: CASSLVPGGFGTQYF. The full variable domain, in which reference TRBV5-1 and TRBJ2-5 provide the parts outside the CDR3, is KAGVTQTPRYLIKTRGQQVTLSCSPISGHRSVSWYQQTPGQGLQFLFEYFSETQRNKGNFPGRFSGRQFSNSRSEMNVSTLELGDSALYLCASSLVPGGFGTQYFGPGTRLLVL.